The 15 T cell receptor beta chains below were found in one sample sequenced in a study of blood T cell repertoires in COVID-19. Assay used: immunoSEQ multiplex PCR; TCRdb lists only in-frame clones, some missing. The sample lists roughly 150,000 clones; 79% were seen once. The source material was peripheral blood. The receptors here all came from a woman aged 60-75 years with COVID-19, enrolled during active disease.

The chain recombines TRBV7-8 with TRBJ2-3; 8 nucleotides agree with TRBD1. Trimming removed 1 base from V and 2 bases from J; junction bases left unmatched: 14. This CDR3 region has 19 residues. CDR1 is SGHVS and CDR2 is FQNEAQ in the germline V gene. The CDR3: CASSLGDRTYPQTTDTQYF. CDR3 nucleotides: TGTGCCAGCAGCTTAGGGGACAGGACCTATCCACAGACCACAGATACGCAGTATTTT.

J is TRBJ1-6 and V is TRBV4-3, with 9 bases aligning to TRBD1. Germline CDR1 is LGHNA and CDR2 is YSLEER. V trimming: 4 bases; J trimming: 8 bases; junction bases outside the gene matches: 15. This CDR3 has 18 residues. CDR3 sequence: CASSLSPIRQGEYSPLHF. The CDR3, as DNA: TGCGCCAGCAGCCTCTCACCAATCCGACAGGGGGAATATTCACCCCTCCACTTT.

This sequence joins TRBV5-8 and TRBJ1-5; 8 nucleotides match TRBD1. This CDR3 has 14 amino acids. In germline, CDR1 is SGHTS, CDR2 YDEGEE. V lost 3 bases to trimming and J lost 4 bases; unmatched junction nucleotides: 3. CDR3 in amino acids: CASSSRQGNQPQHF. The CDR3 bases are TGTGCCAGCAGCTCCCGACAGGGGAATCAGCCCCAGCATTTT.

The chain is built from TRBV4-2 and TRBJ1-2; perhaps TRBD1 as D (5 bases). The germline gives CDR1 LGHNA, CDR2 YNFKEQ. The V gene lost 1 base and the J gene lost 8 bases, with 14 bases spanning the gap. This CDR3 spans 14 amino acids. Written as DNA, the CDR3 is TGTGCCAGCAGCCAAGGGTTGGGGCTGGAGGGCTACACCTTC. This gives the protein CASSQGLGLEGYTF.

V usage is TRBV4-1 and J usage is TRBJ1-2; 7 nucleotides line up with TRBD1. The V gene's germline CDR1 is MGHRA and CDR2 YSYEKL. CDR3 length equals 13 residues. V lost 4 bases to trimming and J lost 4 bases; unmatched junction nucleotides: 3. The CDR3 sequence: CASSLGTAYGYTF. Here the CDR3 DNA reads TGCGCCAGCAGCCTCGGGACAGCCTATGGCTACACCTTC.

The CDR3 loop is CASSQLAGIKNEQFF. DNA for the CDR3: TGTGCCAGCAGCCAACTGGCGGGAATCAAGAATGAGCAGTTCTTC. The chain combines TRBV3-1 (or the pseudogene TRBV3-2) with TRBJ2-1; TRBD2 is a possible D gene (6 bases). Germline V CDR1 and CDR2: LGHDT, YNNKEL (reference sequence). The CDR3 totals 15 residues. Trimming pared 2 bases from V and 7 bases from J, leaving 15 bases between.

This CDR3 is CASSYGWSGANVLTF. In nucleotides, the CDR3 is TGTGCCAGCAGTTACGGGTGGTCTGGGGCCAACGTCCTGACTTTC. V usage is TRBV28 and J usage is TRBJ2-6; no definite D call. Per germline, CDR1 MDHEN and CDR2 SYDVKM. The V gene lost 4 bases and the J gene lost 1 base, with 8 bases spanning the gap. The CDR3 loop spans 15 amino acids.

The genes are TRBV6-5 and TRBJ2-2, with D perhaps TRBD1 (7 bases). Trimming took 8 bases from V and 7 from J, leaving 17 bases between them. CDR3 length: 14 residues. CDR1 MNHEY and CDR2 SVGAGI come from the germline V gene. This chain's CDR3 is CASGRRGRGGELFF. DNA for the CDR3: TGTGCCAGCGGGAGGAGGGGGCGCGGCGGGGAGCTGTTTTTT.

The CDR3: CASSPGGTTDTQYF. For the CDR3, the DNA is TGTGCCAGCAGCCCCGGGGGGACCACAGATACGCAGTATTTT. The V gene is TRBV5-8, the J gene TRBJ2-3; 7 bases align to TRBD2. Per germline, CDR1 SGHTS and CDR2 YDEGEE. Trimming cost V 4 bases and J 2 bases; bases outside gene matches: 4. The CDR3 sequence is 14 residues long.

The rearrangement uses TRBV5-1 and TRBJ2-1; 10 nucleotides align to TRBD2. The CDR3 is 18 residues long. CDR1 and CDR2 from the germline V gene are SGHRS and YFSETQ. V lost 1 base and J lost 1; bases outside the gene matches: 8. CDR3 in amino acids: CASSLWTIAGGSYNEQFF. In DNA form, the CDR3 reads TGCGCCAGCAGCTTGTGGACGATAGCGGGAGGATCCTACAATGAGCAGTTCTTC.

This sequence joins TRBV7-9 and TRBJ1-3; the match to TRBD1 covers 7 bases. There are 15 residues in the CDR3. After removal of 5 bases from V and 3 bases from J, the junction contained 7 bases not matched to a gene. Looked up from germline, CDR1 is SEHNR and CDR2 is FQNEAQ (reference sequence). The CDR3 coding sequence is TGTGCCAGCAGCGCGACAGGGTTAGGTGGAAACACCATATATTTT. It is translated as CASSATGLGGNTIYF.

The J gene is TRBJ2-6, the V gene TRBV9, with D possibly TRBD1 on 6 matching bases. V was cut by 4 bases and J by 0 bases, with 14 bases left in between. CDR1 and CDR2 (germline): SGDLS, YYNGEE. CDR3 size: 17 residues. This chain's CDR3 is CASSLRGQISGANVLTF. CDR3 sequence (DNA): TGTGCCAGCAGCCTCAGGGGTCAGATCTCTGGGGCCAACGTCCTGACTTTC. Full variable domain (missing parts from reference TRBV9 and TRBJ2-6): DSGVTQTPKHLITATGQRVTLRCSPRSGDLSVYWYQQSLDQGLQFLIQYYNGEERAKGNILERFSAQQFPDLHSELNLSSLELGDSALYFCASSLRGQISGANVLTFGAGSRLTVL.

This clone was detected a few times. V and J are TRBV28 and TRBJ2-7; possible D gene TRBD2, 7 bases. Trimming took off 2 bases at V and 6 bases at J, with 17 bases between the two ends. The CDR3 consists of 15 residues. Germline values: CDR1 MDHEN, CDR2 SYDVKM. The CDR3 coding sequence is TGTGCCAGCAGTTTAAACGTGGGGAGGGGGGCCGAGCAGTACTTC. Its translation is CASSLNVGRGAEQYF.

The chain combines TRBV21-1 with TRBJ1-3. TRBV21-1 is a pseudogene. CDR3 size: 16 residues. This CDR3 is CASSPPGDISGNTIYF. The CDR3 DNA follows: TGTGCCAGCAGCCCCCCGGGAGACATCTCTGGAAACACCATATATTTT.

CDR3 in amino acids: CASSLTDRNNQPQHF. The CDR3 DNA reads TGTGCCAGCAGTTTAACCGACAGGAACAATCAGCCCCAGCATTTT. The gene calls are TRBV28 and TRBJ1-5, with TRBD1 as a possible D gene (6 bases). The CDR3 consists of 15 residues. V lost 2 bases and J lost 3, with 11 bases in between. CDR1 is MDHEN, CDR2 SYDVKM, per germline.